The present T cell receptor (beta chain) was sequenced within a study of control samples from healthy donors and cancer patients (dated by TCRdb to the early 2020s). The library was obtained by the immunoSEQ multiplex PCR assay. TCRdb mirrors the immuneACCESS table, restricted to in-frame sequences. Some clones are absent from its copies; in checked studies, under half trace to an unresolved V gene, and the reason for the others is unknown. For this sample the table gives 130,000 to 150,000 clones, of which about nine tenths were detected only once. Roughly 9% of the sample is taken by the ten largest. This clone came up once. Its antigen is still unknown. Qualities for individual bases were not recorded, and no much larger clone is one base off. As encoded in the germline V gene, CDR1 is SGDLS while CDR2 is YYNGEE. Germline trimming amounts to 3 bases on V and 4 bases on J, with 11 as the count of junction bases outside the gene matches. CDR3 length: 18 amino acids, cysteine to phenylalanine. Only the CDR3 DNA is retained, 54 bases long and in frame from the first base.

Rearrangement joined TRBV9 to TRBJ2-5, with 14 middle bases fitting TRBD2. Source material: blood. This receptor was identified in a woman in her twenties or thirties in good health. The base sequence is TGTGCCAGCAGCGCGGGACTAGCGGGAGTCCACACGGGAGAGACCCAGTACTTC. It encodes CASSAGLAGVHTGETQYF.